The TCR beta chain described here comes from a study of CD8 T cells in ankylosing spondylitis (dated by TCRdb to 2016 to 2017). General notes on the study: T cell receptor beta repertoires were profiled in healthy donors and ankylosing spondylitis patients so that disease-linked TCR variants could be found. The whole study cohort included roughly 110 healthy donors and 20 to 30 ankylosing spondylitis patients. Peripheral blood was sampled, and synovial fluid was additionally collected from ankylosing spondylitis patients. Broad study findings and their caveats: The disease-linked clones showed a CD8+ phenotype and occurred at relatively low frequencies in peripheral blood. Some TCR beta motif variants had previously been reported in synovial fluid and blood of reactive arthritis patients, which suggested common disease-initiation mechanisms. A TCR beta motif made up of several highly homologous amino acid variants appeared to be characteristic of blood from ankylosing spondylitis patients. The disease-linked clones were reported to be significantly enriched in matched synovial fluid samples from ankylosing spondylitis patients.

V loses 8 bases, J loses 6 bases, and the germline ends lie 17 bases apart. Via the germline V gene, CDR1 is MDHEN and CDR2 SYDVKM. Including the terminal cysteine and phenylalanine, the CDR3 comprises 13 residues. Just CDR3 DNA is preserved here, 39 bases in frame from base 1. Notes on this clonotype: Its antigen remains undetermined. One base away there is no much larger clone; base qualities are not given.

The sample was run on an Illumina HiSeq 2500. Quantitative 5'-RACE with molecular barcodes was used to prepare TCR beta libraries. Per the original workflow: To identify disease-linked TCR variants, a new computational method was used, one built on a probabilistic model of VDJ rearrangement. Using fastp trimming at Q25 and MiXCR clonotype assembly, TCRdb reanalyzed the public sequencing data and kept in-frame beta chains. Every distinct CDR3 protein forms one entry, paired with its most common genes and DNA. The V and J calls and clone size come from TCRdb's table, not from the authors' own analysis. The sample data list under 850,000 distinct CDR3 sequences, and around 19% of these were observed just once. The top ten clones comprise around 19% of the sample.

The V gene is TRBV28 and the J gene is TRBJ2-7, and possibly TRBD1, on 6 matching bases. The sequence derives from a male donor with ankylosing spondylitis. Sequencing input: blood, either unsorted or a sorted T cell fraction (not recorded which). The sequenced DNA: TGTGCCAGCGTCCGGGACACCCGCCCCGAGCAGTACTTC. Translation gives CASVRDTRPEQYF.